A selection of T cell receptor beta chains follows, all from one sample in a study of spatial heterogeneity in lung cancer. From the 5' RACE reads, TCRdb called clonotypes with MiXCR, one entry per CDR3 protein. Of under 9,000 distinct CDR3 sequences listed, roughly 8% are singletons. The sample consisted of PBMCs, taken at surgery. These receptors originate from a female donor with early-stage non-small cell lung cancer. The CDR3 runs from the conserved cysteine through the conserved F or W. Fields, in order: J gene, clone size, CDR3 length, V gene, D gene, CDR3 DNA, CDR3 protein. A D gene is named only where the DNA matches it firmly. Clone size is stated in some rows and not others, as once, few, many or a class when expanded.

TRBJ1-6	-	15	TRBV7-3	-	TGTGCCAGCAGCGCCAGGGGCAGGGGAAATTCACCCCTCCACTTT	CASSARGRGNSPLHF
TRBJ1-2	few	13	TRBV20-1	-	TGCAGTGCTAGTGCGGGCACCGACTATGGCTACACCTTC	CSASAGTDYGYTF
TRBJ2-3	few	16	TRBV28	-	TGTGCCAGCAGAGGGCCGTTTGGAGGGAGCGCAGATACGCAGTATTTT	CASRGPFGGSADTQYF
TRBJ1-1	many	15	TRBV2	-	TGTGCCAGCAGTGCCTCCCCCGGCAGGAACACTGAAGCTTTCTTT	CASSASPGRNTEAFF
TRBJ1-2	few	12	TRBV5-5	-	TGTGCCAGCAGCCCACCTGGTGGCGGCTACACCTTC	CASSPPGGGYTF
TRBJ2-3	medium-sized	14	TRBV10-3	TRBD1	TGTGCCGCATCAGGGGGAGACAGCACAGATACGCAGTATTTT	CAASGGDSTDTQYF
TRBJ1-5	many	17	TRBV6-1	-	TGTGCCAGCAGTGAAGTTGGGCACACAGATAGCAATCAGCCCCAGCATTTT	CASSEVGHTDSNQPQHF
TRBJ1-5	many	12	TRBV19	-	TGTGCCAGTAGTATAGTAGGACAGCCCCAGCATTTT	CASSIVGQPQHF
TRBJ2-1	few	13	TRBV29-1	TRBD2	TGCAGCGGACAGAGCGGGAACCAAAAAGAGCAGTTCTTC	CSGQSGNQKEQFF
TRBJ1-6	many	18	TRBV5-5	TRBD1	TGTGCCAGCAGCTTAAGATTTCAGGGGGATCATACGGATTCACCCCTCCACTTT	CASSLRFQGDHTDSPLHF
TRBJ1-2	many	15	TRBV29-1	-	TGCAGCGTTGAAGAGGAAGGGGTTTTACGGTATGGCTACACCTTC	CSVEEEGVLRYGYTF
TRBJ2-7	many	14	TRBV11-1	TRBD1	TGTGCCAGCAGCCAAGGGACAGGGAGGCGAGAGCAGTACTTC	CASSQGTGRREQYF
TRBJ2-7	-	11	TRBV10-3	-	TGTGCCATCAGTGAGTTGAGGGAGCAGTACTTC	CAISELREQYF
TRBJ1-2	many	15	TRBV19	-	TGTGCCAGTAACTCGAGGCCCCAGACAGGTTACGGCTACACCTTC	CASNSRPQTGYGYTF
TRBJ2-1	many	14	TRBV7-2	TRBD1	TGTGCCAGCAGCCCCCAGACAGGGGGCGGTGAGCAGTTCTTC	CASSPQTGGGEQFF
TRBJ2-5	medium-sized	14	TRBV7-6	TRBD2	TGTGCCAGCAGCTCGGGTGGGGGGGTTGAGACCCAGTACTTC	CASSSGGGVETQYF
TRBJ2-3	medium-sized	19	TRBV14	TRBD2	TGTGCCAGCAGCCAAAACGTTGGACTAGCGGGGACGGAGGTATATACGCAGTATTTT	CASSQNVGLAGTEVYTQYF
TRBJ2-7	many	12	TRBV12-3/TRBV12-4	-	TGTGCCAGCAGTTCTATGGGCTACGAGCAGTACTTC	CASSSMGYEQYF
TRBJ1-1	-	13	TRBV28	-	TGTGCCAGCACCGGGACCGCGAACACTGAAGCTTTCTTT	CASTGTANTEAFF
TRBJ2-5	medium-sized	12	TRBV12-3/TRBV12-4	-	TGTGCCAGCAGTTTGGATCTGGAGACCCAGTACTTC	CASSLDLETQYF
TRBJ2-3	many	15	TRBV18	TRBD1	TGTGCCAGCTCAGGACAGGGCTCCGGTACAGATACGCAGTATTTT	CASSGQGSGTDTQYF
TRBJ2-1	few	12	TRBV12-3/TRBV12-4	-	TGTGCCAGCAGTTCCCCATACAATGAGCAGTTCTTC	CASSSPYNEQFF
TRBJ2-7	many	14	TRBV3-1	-	TGTGCCAGCAGCCAAGACCGAGCAGGGTACGAGCAGTACTTC	CASSQDRAGYEQYF
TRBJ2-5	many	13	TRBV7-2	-	TGTGCCAGCAGCTTAGCTAAGAAAGAGACCCAGTACTTC	CASSLAKKETQYF
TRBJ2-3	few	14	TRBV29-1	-	TGCAGCGTTGTAGCCCCTAGCTACACAGATACGCAGTATTTT	CSVVAPSYTDTQYF
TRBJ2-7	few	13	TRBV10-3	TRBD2	TGTGCCATAGGGCAGCGGGAGGGCCACGAGCAGTACTTC	CAIGQREGHEQYF
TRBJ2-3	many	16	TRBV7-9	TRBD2	TGTGCCAGCAGCCAGGAGACTAGCGGGGGAACAGATACGCAGTATTTT	CASSQETSGGTDTQYF
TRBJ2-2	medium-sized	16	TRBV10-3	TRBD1	TGTGCCATCAGAGCAATTCAGGGGGCGCACACCGGGGAGCTGTTTTTT	CAIRAIQGAHTGELFF
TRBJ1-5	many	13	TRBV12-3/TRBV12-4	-	TGTGCCAGCAGCCCTGACAGGAATCAGCCCCAGCATTTT	CASSPDRNQPQHF
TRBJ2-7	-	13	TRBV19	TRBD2	TGTGCCAGTAGTATGGGAGGGGCCTACGAGCAGTACTTC	CASSMGGAYEQYF
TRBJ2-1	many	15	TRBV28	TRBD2	TGTGCCAGCGGTTTGGCTAGCGGGAGTTCCAATGAGCAGTTCTTC	CASGLASGSSNEQFF
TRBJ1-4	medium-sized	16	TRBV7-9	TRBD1	TGTGCCAGCAGCAAAGACGTCGGGACAGGGAATGAAAAACTGTTTTTT	CASSKDVGTGNEKLFF
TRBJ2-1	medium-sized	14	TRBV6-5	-	TGTGCCAGCAGTTACGAGAATTCCTACAATGAGCAGTTCTTC	CASSYENSYNEQFF
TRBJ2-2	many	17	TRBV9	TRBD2	TGTGCCAGCAGCGTATCTAGCGGGAGGGCCGTAGTCGGTGAGCTGTTTTTT	CASSVSSGRAVVGELFF
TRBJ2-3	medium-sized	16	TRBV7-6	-	TGTGCCAGCAGCTTAGCGTTCGGCAAAGACACAGATACGCAGTATTTT	CASSLAFGKDTDTQYF
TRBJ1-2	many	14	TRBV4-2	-	TGTGCCAGCAGCCAAACAGGGCCAGACTATGGCTACACCTTC	CASSQTGPDYGYTF
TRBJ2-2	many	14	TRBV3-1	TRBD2	TGTGCCAGCAGCCCCAGCGGGGTTACCGGGGAGCTGTTTTTT	CASSPSGVTGELFF
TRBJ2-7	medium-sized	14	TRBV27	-	TGTGCCAGCAGTGGGCAGATCAGCTCCTACGAGCAGTACTTC	CASSGQISSYEQYF
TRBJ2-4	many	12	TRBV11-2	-	TGTGCCAGCAGCTTATGGCAGGACATTCAGTACTTC	CASSLWQDIQYF
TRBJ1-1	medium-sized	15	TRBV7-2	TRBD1	TGTGCCAGCAGCGGATGGACAGGAGAGAACACTGAAGCTTTCTTT	CASSGWTGENTEAFF
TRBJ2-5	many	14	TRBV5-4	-	TGTGCCAGCAGCTTCAGAACGCACCAAGAGACCCAGTACTTC	CASSFRTHQETQYF
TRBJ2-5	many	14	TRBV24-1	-	TGTGCCACCAGTGATTTCGGCAGCCAAGAGACCCAGTACTTC	CATSDFGSQETQYF
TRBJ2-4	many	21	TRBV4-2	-	TGTGCCAGCAGCCAAGATTTGGGGGGGCGCAATAACCTACCGGCCAAAAACATTCAGTACTTC	CASSQDLGGRNNLPAKNIQYF
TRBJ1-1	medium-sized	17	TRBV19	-	TGTGCCAGTAGTATAGATGAGGGGAGATTCATGAACACTGAAGCTTTCTTT	CASSIDEGRFMNTEAFF
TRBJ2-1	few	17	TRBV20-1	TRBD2	TGCAGTGCTAGGTCACTAGCGGGGGCAAGCTCCTACAATGAGCAGTTCTTC	CSARSLAGASSYNEQFF